These 11 T cell receptor beta chains share one sample of origin, sequenced in a study of CD8 T cells in Susac syndrome. RNA was extracted with the RNeasy kit, and a quantity of roughly 0.5 to 1 ug was reverse transcribed using random hexamers. Each CDR3 protein gets one entry after TCRdb re-called the immunoSEQ multiplex PCR reads with MiXCR. Of some 120,000 distinct CDR3 sequences in the sample, 91% were seen once. The sample comprised CD8+ T cells from PBMCs. The receptors originated from a human donor with multiple sclerosis.

The chain employs TRBV20-1 and TRBJ2-7; D is unresolved. CDR1 and CDR2 from the germline V gene are DFQATT and SNEGSKA (reference sequence). V was pared by 4 bases and J by 3 bases, with 13 bases between. This CDR3 has 13 residues. The CDR3 reads CSATPDTRYEQYF. CDR3 in DNA: TGCAGTGCTACACCCGACACCCGCTACGAGCAGTACTTC.

Only one count was recorded for this clonotype. The chain employs TRBV7-9 and TRBJ1-3, with D perhaps matching TRBD1 (6 bases). V lost 5 bases, J lost 3 bases, and 17 bases lay in between. The CDR3 runs 16 residues. Germline V CDR1 and CDR2: SEHNR, FQNEAQ (reference sequence). Here the CDR3 DNA reads TGTGCCAGCAGCAGACCGGGACAAAAATTTGGAAACACCATATATTTT. This codes for CASSRPGQKFGNTIYF.

The chain joins TRBV4-1 to TRBJ2-7, with D hard to call. CDR1 is MGHRA, CDR2 YSYEKL, per germline. CDR3 size: 15 residues. The V and J ends lost 1 base and 3 bases respectively, with 13 bases between them. The CDR3 sequence: CASSQVENGIYEQYF. DNA of the CDR3: TGCGCCAGCAGCCAAGTAGAGAACGGAATCTACGAGCAGTACTTC.

The chain is built from TRBV27 and TRBJ2-1; the D is unclear. V lost 4 bases to trimming and J lost 7 bases, with 8 bases between them. CDR3 size: 12 residues. CDR1 is MNHEY and CDR2 is SMNVEV in the germline V gene (reference sequence). As DNA, the CDR3 is TGTGCCAGCAGTTCCCGGTGGAATGAGCAGTTCTTC. It yields the protein CASSSRWNEQFF.

The V and J genes are TRBV27 and TRBJ2-2; no clear D gene. V lost 3 bases and J lost 7, with 6 bases in between. The CDR3 length is 12 residues. Germline V gene sequence: CDR1 MNHEY, CDR2 SMNVEV (reference sequence). CDR3 in amino acids: CASSFQNGELFF. In nucleotides, the CDR3 is TGTGCCAGCAGTTTTCAGAACGGGGAGCTGTTTTTT.

The V gene is TRBV12-3 or TRBV12-4, the J gene TRBJ2-7; a possible D gene is TRBD2 (6 bases). V was shortened by 7 bases and J by 5 bases, with 12 bases between the two germline ends. This CDR3 spans 12 amino acids. This CDR3 reads CASKSGLDEQYF. The DNA of the CDR3 is TGTGCCAGCAAAAGCGGGCTCGACGAGCAGTACTTC.

This chain joins TRBV20-1 and TRBJ2-7; TRBD2 might be the D (6 bases). The CDR3 loop spans 15 amino acids. The germline CDR1 and CDR2 sequences are DFQATT and SNEGSKA (reference sequence). V was clipped by 0 bases and J by 1 base, with 13 bases between them. This CDR3 reads CSARDRGTESYEQYF. CDR3 sequence (DNA): TGCAGTGCTAGAGATCGGGGGACTGAGTCCTACGAGCAGTACTTC.

The chain combines TRBV27 with TRBJ2-7; no clear D gene. This CDR3 has 14 amino acids. Germline lookup yields CDR1 MNHEY and CDR2 SMNVEV (reference sequence). Trimming took off 3 bases at V and 0 bases at J, with 9 bases between the two ends. In nucleotides, the CDR3 is TGTGCCAGCAGTTTTATAGGAACCTCCTACGAGCAGTACTTC. Translating gives CASSFIGTSYEQYF.

The chain is built from TRBV28 and TRBJ2-5; 8 nucleotides match TRBD2. The CDR3 totals 15 residues. Germline values: CDR1 MDHEN, CDR2 SYDVKM. V gave up 4 bases and J gave up 5 bases; unmatched junction bases: 9. In nucleotides, the CDR3 is TGTGCCAGCAGTTATTTAGCGGGATTCGGGGAGACCCAGTACTTC. Its protein is CASSYLAGFGETQYF. The full variable domain, completed using reference TRBV28 and TRBJ2-5, is DVKVTQSSRYLVKRTGEKVFLECVQDMDHENMFWYRQDPGLGLRLIYFSYDVKMKEKGDIPEGYSVSREKKERFSLILESASTNQTSMYLCASSYLAGFGETQYFGPGTRLLVL.

The genes are TRBV3-1 and TRBJ2-1, with a tentative D call TRBD2 (5 bases). Germline CDR1 and CDR2: LGHDT and YNNKEL (reference sequence). Trimming took off 6 bases at V and 11 bases at J, with 29 bases between the two ends. This CDR3 has 17 amino acids. CDR3 bases: TGTGCCAGCAGTCTCGTCCACGTCCCTAGCAGGACTGATCAGCAGTTCTTC. It translates to CASSLVHVPSRTDQQFF.

This chain links TRBV6-2 or TRBV6-3 with TRBJ2-7; 10 bases match TRBD2. Germline lookup yields CDR1 MNHEY and CDR2 SVGEGT. V trimming: 4 bases; J trimming: 7 bases; junction bases outside the gene matches: 7. The CDR3 runs 14 residues. CDR3 sequence (DNA): TGTGCCAGCAGTTCGACACTAGCGGGATATGAGCAGTACTTC. It codes for CASSSTLAGYEQYF.